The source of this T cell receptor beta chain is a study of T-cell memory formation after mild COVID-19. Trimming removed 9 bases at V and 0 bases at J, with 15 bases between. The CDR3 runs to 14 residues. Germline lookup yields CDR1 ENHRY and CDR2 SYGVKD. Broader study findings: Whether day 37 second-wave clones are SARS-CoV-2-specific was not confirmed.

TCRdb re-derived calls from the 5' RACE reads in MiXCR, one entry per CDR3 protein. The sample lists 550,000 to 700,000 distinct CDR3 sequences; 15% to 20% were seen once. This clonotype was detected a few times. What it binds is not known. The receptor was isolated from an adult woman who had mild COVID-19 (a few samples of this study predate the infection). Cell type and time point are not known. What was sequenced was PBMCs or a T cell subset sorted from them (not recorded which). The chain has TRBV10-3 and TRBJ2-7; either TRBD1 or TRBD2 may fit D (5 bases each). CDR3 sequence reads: CAIWDGISSYEQYF. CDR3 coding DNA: TGTGCCATATGGGACGGTATTAGCTCCTACGAGCAGTACTTC.